Each of the 7 T cell receptor beta chains below was sequenced from the same sample in a study of metastatic and nonmetastatic thyroid tumors. Treatment of any kind had been given to no patient before thyroid surgery. TCRdb re-called clones via MiXCR from the PCR reads. The table lists approximately 70,000 clones, more than 15% of them singletons, with 9.5% to 15% in the top ten. Sequencing was done on a sample of blood. The receptors were gathered from a female donor with papillary thyroid cancer or a benign thyroid nodule (not recorded which). Some clones in this sample may be carry-over from other donors' samples.

This clone was counted many times. This rearrangement joins TRBV7-6 to TRBJ2-1; D unresolved. The CDR3 length is 16 residues. The V and J ends lost 4 bases and 3 bases respectively, with 16 bases between them. Germline V gene lookup returns CDR1 SGHVS and CDR2 FNYEAQ. The CDR3 DNA reads as TGTGCCAGCAGCTCTCTAGGTGATTTACTCTACAATGAGCAGTTCTTC. Its translation: CASSSLGDLLYNEQFF. Looking up the rest from reference TRBV7-6 and TRBJ2-1 gives the full variable domain: GAGVSQSPRYKVTKRGQDVALRCDPISGHVSLYWYRQALGQGPEFLTYFNYEAQQDKSGLPNDRFSAERPEGSISTLTIQRTEQRDSAMYRCASSSLGDLLYNEQFFGPGTRLTVL.

This clone was observed many times. The chain carries TRBV19 and TRBJ1-1; D perhaps matches TRBD1 (5 bases). V lost 4 bases, J lost 5 bases, and 20 bases lay in between. The CDR3 is 16 amino acids. The germline gives CDR1 LNHDA, CDR2 SQIVND (reference sequence). The CDR3 loop reads CASSTDPGFSGTEAFF. In DNA form, the CDR3 reads TGTGCCAGTAGTACGGATCCAGGGTTTTCGGGAACTGAAGCTTTCTTT.

This clone was picked up many times. The chain is built from TRBV7-9 and TRBJ2-2; no reliable D call. V was clipped by 2 bases and J by 6 bases, with 7 bases between them. The CDR3 runs 13 residues. Germline values: CDR1 SEHNR, CDR2 FQNEAQ (reference sequence). The CDR3 loop is CASSLISAGELFF. The CDR3 coding sequence is TGTGCCAGCAGCTTAATATCGGCCGGGGAGCTGTTTTTT. The full variable domain, with the rest looked up from reference TRBV7-9 and TRBJ2-2, is DTGVSQNPRHKITKRGQNVTFRCDPISEHNRLYWYRQTLGQGPEFLTYFQNEAQLEKSRLLSDRFSAERPKGSFSTLEIQRTEQGDSAMYLCASSLISAGELFFGEGSRLTVL.

This chain connects TRBV6-6 to TRBJ2-6, with D unresolved. With 2 bases removed from V and 2 bases from J, the gap between germline ends came to 10 bases. Germline CDR1 is MNHNY and CDR2 is SVGAGI (reference sequence). This CDR3 is 16 amino acids long. CDR3 residues: CASSYLGPPGANVLTF. The CDR3 DNA follows: TGTGCCAGCAGTTACCTTGGTCCTCCTGGGGCCAACGTCCTGACTTTC.

The V call is TRBV30, the J call TRBJ2-7; 10 nucleotides match TRBD1. Trimming removed 7 bases from V and 0 bases from J; junction bases left unmatched: 9. This CDR3 has 15 amino acids. The germline V gene encodes CDR1 GTSNPN and CDR2 SVGIG (reference sequence). The CDR3 reads CAYLYRDRGSYEQYF. CDR3 in DNA: TGTGCCTACCTCTACCGGGACAGGGGCTCCTACGAGCAGTACTTC.

The sample holds many counts of this clone. The V gene is TRBV11-3, the J gene TRBJ2-3; D is ambiguous. Trimming removed 4 bases at V and 2 bases at J, with 10 bases between. CDR3 length equals 14 residues. CDR1 is SGHNT, CDR2 YENEEA, per germline. Here the CDR3 DNA reads TGTGCCAGCAGCTCCCAGGCCTACACAGATACGCAGTATTTT. Amino acids: CASSSQAYTDTQYF. The variable domain in full, completed from reference TRBV11-3 and TRBJ2-3, reads EAGVVQSPRYKIIEKKQPVAFWCNPISGHNTLYWYLQNLGQGPELLIRYENEEAVDDSQLPKDRFSAERLKGVDSTLKIQPAELGDSAVYLCASSSQAYTDTQYFGPGTRLTVL.

This clone was seen many times. This rearrangement joins TRBV2 to TRBJ2-1; a weak D match, TRBD2 (5 bases). V was shortened by 6 bases and J by 4 bases, with 10 bases between the two germline ends. CDR1 SNHLY and CDR2 FYNNEI come from the germline V gene. This CDR3 spans 13 amino acids. Written as DNA, the CDR3 is TGTGCCAGCAGGGCGGGTCCTTACAATGAGCAGTTCTTC. Translated: CASRAGPYNEQFF.